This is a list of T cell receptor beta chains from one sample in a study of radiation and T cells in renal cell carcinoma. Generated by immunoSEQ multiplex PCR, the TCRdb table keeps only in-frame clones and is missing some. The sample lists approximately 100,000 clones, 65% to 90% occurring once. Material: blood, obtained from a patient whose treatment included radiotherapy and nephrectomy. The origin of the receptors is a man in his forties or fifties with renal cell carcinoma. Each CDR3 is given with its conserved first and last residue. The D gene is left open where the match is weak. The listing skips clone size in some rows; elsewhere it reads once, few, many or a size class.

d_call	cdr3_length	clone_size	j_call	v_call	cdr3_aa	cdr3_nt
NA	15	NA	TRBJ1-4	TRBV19	CASSSSGATNEKLFF	TGTGCCAGTAGTAGCTCGGGGGCTACTAATGAAAAACTGTTTTTT
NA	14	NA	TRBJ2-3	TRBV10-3	CAISESIGTDTQYF	TGTGCCATCAGTGAGTCGATCGGCACAGATACGCAGTATTTT
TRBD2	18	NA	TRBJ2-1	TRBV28	CASSFPRGSLSGGNEQFF	TGTGCCAGCAGTTTCCCCCGCGGATCACTCTCGGGGGGGAATGAGCAGTTCTTC
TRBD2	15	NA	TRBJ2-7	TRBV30	CAWNILAGGLSEQYF	TGTGCCTGGAATATACTAGCGGGGGGGCTGAGCGAGCAGTACTTC
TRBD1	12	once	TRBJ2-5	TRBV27	CATGTGMETQYF	TGTGCCACCGGGACAGGTATGGAGACCCAGTACTTC
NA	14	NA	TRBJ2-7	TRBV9	CASSVTANSYEQYF	TGTGCCAGCAGCGTCACCGCCAACTCCTACGAGCAGTACTTC
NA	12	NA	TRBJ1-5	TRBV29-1	CSVGSSNQPQHF	TGCAGCGTTGGGTCCAGCAATCAGCCCCAGCATTTT
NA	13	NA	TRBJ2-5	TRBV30	CAWSRGGWETQYF	TGTGCCTGGAGTCGTGGGGGTTGGGAGACCCAGTACTTC
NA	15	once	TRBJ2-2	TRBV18	CASSPFGPSSGELFF	TGTGCCAGCTCACCATTTGGACCGTCGTCCGGGGAGCTGTTTTTT
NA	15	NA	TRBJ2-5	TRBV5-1	CASTQPGASQETQYF	TGCGCCAGCACCCAACCGGGGGCCTCCCAAGAGACCCAGTACTTC
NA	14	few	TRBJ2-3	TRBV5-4	CASSSKVQADTQYF	TGTGCCAGCAGCTCCAAAGTCCAGGCAGATACGCAGTATTTT
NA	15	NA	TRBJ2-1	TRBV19	CASSTSQDFYNEQFF	TGTGCCAGTAGTACCTCCCAAGACTTCTACAATGAGCAGTTCTTC
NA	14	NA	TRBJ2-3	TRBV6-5	CASSYFGVPDTQYF	TGTGCCAGCAGTTACTTTGGGGTCCCAGATACGCAGTATTTT
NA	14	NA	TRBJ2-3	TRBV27	CASSFSRLEGTQYF	TGTGCCAGCAGTTTTTCGCGGCTTGAGGGTACGCAGTATTTT
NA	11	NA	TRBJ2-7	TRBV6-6	CASRQTYEQYF	TGTGCCAGCAGGCAGACCTACGAGCAGTACTTC
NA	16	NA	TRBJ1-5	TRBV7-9	CASSREDPNSNQPQHF	TGTGCCAGCAGCCGCGAGGACCCCAATAGCAATCAGCCCCAGCATTTT
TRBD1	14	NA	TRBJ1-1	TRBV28	CASRPGQLNTEAFF	TGTGCCAGCAGACCGGGACAGCTGAACACTGAAGCTTTCTTT
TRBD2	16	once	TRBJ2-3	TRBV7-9	CASSGSGGSVSDTQYF	TGTGCCAGCAGCGGCTCGGGGGGGAGTGTATCAGATACGCAGTATTTT
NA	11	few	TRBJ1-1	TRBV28	CATGPGTEAFF	TGTGCCACCGGACCAGGAACTGAAGCTTTCTTT
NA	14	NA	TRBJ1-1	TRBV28	CASTTDGLNTEAFF	TGTGCCAGCACCACGGACGGTTTAAACACTGAAGCTTTCTTT
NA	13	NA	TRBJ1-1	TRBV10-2	CASSGTPGYEAFF	TGCGCCAGCAGTGGGACACCCGGTTACGAAGCTTTCTTT
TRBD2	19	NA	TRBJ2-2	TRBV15	CATSRDSGGPAVNTGELFF	TGTGCCACCAGCAGGGATAGCGGGGGGCCAGCGGTAAACACCGGGGAGCTGTTTTTT
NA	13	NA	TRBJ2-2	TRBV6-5	CASSYEHTGELFF	TGTGCCAGCAGTTACGAGCACACCGGGGAGCTGTTTTTT
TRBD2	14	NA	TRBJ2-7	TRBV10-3	CAIRATQRGEEQYF	TGTGCCATCAGAGCGACTCAGCGGGGGGAGGAGCAGTACTTC
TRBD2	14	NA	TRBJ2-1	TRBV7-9	CASSLGTSGEEQFF	TGTGCCAGCAGCTTAGGGACTAGCGGGGAAGAGCAGTTCTTC
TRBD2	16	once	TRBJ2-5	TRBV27	CASSPRTSGSGETQYF	TGTGCCAGCAGTCCCAGGACTAGCGGGAGCGGAGAGACCCAGTACTTC
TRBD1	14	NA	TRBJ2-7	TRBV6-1	CASSSDRSSYEQYF	TGTGCCAGCAGTTCGGACAGGAGCTCCTACGAGCAGTACTTC
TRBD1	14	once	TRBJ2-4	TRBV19	CASSARDRAGIQYF	TGTGCCAGTAGTGCACGAGACAGGGCGGGCATTCAGTACTTC
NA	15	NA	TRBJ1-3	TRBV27	CASSFSSASGNTIYF	TGTGCCAGCAGTTTTTCCAGCGCCTCTGGAAACACCATATATTTT
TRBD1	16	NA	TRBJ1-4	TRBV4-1	CASSQELSRTGRKLFF	TGCGCCAGCAGCCAAGAGCTATCCCGGACAGGGCGAAAACTGTTTTTT
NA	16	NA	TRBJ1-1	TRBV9	CASSVGMGAVNTEAFF	TGTGCCAGCAGCGTAGGGATGGGGGCTGTGAACACTGAAGCTTTCTTT
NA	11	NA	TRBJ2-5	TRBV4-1	CASSKQETQYF	TGCGCCAGCAGCAAACAAGAGACCCAGTACTTC
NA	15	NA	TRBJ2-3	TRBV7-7	CASSPLASSLDTQYF	TGTGCTAGCAGCCCCCTAGCCAGTTCTTTGGATACGCAGTATTTT
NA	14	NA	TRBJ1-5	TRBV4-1	CASTPTGSRQPQHF	TGCGCCAGCACTCCAACAGGGTCACGACAGCCCCAGCATTTT
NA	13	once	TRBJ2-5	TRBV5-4	CASSVDGQETQYF	TGTGCCAGCAGCGTTGACGGGCAAGAGACCCAGTACTTC
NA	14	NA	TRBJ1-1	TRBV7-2	CASSLEGGNTEAFF	TGTGCCAGCAGCTTAGAAGGGGGGAACACTGAAGCTTTCTTT
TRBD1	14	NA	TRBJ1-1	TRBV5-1	CASRTGGDTTEAFF	TGCGCCAGCAGAACAGGGGGCGATACCACTGAAGCTTTCTTT